This T cell receptor (beta chain) was retrieved from a study of a mutant IDH1 vaccine in newly diagnosed glioma (dated by TCRdb to the early 2020s). In terms of the full investigation: Vaccination started 4-6 weeks after radiotherapy alone, or was given together with temozolomide cycles in the groups whose treatment included chemotherapy. The roughly 30 treated patients were around 60% male and roughly 40% female, with a mean age of approximately 40 years. Prior to enrollment, standard therapy consisting of radiotherapy alone, temozolomide alone, or radiochemotherapy with temozolomide had been administered to patients, with the combination being received by most patients. The week-35 safety follow-up took place at visit V12, and the week-47 end of study took place at visit V13. Peripheral blood samples were drawn at six visits, namely V03 (baseline), V05, V07, V10, V12 and V13. For exploratory analyses, 25 treated patients had longitudinal TCRB deep sequencing done wherever samples were available.

Libraries came from the immunoSEQ multiplex PCR assay. The hsTCRB Kit was used according to the manufacturer's protocol to amplify rearranged TCR beta chain sequences. TCRB libraries were sequenced on an Illumina MiSeq. The authors processed their data as follows. The kit vendor's proprietary platform handled demultiplexing, trimming and gene mapping. Drawn from immuneACCESS, this table holds only the in-frame rearrangements with V and J called that TCRdb kept. Clones are partly lost; checked studies trace under half to an unresolved V gene and leave the rest unexplained. V and J calls and clone size are those listed in that table; D and trimming were worked out from the DNA. The sample includes 45,000 to 55,000 clones, with about 79% observed a single time. 12% of the sample comes from the top ten. V and J are trimmed by 0 bases and 9 bases, and the gene matches miss 8 bases of the junction. Sequences SGHDN (CDR1) and FVKESK (CDR2) are obtained from the germline V gene. CDR3 length: 16 amino acids, cysteine to phenylalanine. The kept DNA is CDR3 alone, 48 bases in frame from the first base.

The label giving this sample's time point can be read as: week 35, safety follow-up. Each vaccine dose was 300 ug of a 20-mer mutant IDH1 peptide in Montanide, given subcutaneously with topical imiquimod. Patients were given eight vaccinations, in weeks 1, 3, 5, 7, 11, 15, 19 and 23, which matched visits V03 through V10. Donors had newly diagnosed WHO grade 3 or 4 IDH1-mutant astrocytomas with loss of nuclear ATRX. The samples were drawn from NOA16, a multicentre, single-arm, open-label phase I trial in Germany that tested a mutant IDH1 peptide vaccine in humans for the first time. The DNeasy Blood and Tissue Kit was used to extract genomic DNA from EDTA blood for TCRB sequencing. This clone was counted between two and nine times. Its antigen is not yet known. There are no base qualities to consult, and no much larger clone falls within one base. On the study overall, not on this receptor specifically: Pseudoprogression appeared unrelated to alterations in the top peripheral T cell clonotypes detected by TCRB sequencing. Selection of PBMC samples for TCRB deep sequencing was based on availability. Immune responses induced by the vaccine were seen in 90% to 95% of patients across multiple MHC alleles. According to the authors, sample limitations meant that analyses of patient blood samples could not be reproduced.

The material was PBMCs, obtained from a glioma patient whose treatment included an IDH1 peptide vaccine. Rearrangement joined TRBV14 to TRBJ2-1, and 10 bases in between align with TRBD2. This receptor was taken from a man aged 35 to 55 with glioma. The sequenced DNA: TGTGCCAGCAGCCAAGAAATAAGCGGGAGGGCGATTGAGCAGTTCTTC. Protein translation: CASSQEISGRAIEQFF.